Listed here is a single T cell receptor beta chain. Its binding antigen is unknown. Base qualities were left out, and no much larger clone turns up one base away. This specimen belongs to a study of OX40 agonist ivuxolimab in advanced cancers. The study in broad terms: Ivuxolimab was a fully human IgG2 agonistic monoclonal antibody targeting the costimulatory receptor OX40 (CD134). Three dose-escalation patients achieved partial responses, one with hepatocellular carcinoma and two with cutaneous melanoma. Prior anti-PD-1, anti-PD-L1 or anti-CTLA-4 therapy was permitted, and checkpoint inhibitors had been received by under 50% of dose-escalation patients. Peripheral TCRbeta sequencing aimed to test whether ivuxolimab altered TCR sequence diversity and caused clonal T-cell expansion. Of the approximately 54 dose-escalation patients, hepatocellular carcinoma was present in about 20, melanoma in approximately 15, renal cell carcinoma in 9 and head and neck cancer in 9. The paper reports the monotherapy dose-escalation portion (N of about 51 patients) of the phase I ivuxolimab trial. Intravenous ivuxolimab was administered to patients every 2 weeks at six dose levels: 0.01, 0.1, 0.3, 1.5, 3 and 10 mg/kg. In the dose-escalation cohort, 70% to 85% of patients were male, and the mean age was approximately 60 years, with a range of about 23 to 80. Broad study findings and their caveats: Low levels of normalized T-cell clonal expansion were also seen in some patients who did not respond. The antigen specificity of the clonally expanded peripheral T cells was not determined. After ivuxolimab, more expanded clones were found on average in CD8+ T cells than in CD4+ T cells. At doses of 0.1 to 3.0 mg/kg, clonal expansion of both CD4+ and CD8+ blood T cells was observed from baseline to week 6. Partial responders in the 0.1-3.0 mg/kg groups had among the lowest normalized peripheral clonal expansion, especially among CD8+ T cells.

Based on the germline V gene (reference sequence), the CDR1 and CDR2 sequences are LNHDA and SQIVND. The junction shows trimming of 5 bases on V and 6 bases on J, and the gene matches do not reach 9 bases of it. Taken from cysteine to phenylalanine, the CDR3 has 14 residues. Only the CDR3 portion is preserved as DNA: 42 bases, with reading frame beginning at the first base. Genomic DNA was isolated from the sorted cells so that the TCRbeta CDR3 region could be sequenced. The immunoSEQ Assay was used to sequence the TCRbeta CDR3 regions. TCRdb took this table from immuneACCESS and kept in-frame rearrangements with V and J called. Such tables lack part of the clones; where checked against another copy, unresolved V genes explain under half of the gap, and the rest is unexplained. This sample holds tens of thousands of clones; 87% were observed only once. The top ten constitute about 0.34% of the sample.

Patients with autoimmune disease history or receiving systemic immunosuppression were excluded from the trial. Peripheral blood for TCR sequencing was collected from all dose cohorts at baseline, on cycle 4 day 1, and on cycle 7 day 1. The samples were taken from a phase I, first-in-human, multicenter, open-label dose-escalation trial of ivuxolimab. Adults with locally advanced or metastatic melanoma, renal cell, hepatocellular, or head and neck squamous cell carcinoma were enrolled in the trial. Before TCR sequencing, CD4+ T cells and CD8+ T cells from peripheral blood were sorted into separate populations.

The material sequenced was CD4+ or CD8+ T cells sorted from blood, taken in a trial of the OX40 agonist ivuxolimab. The chain couples TRBV19 to TRBJ2-5; the central 7 bases match TRBD1. The clonotype originates from an adult with an advanced solid tumor such as melanoma, head and neck, liver or kidney cancer. For the CDR3, the sequence is CASSPTGQMQTQYF. The bases read TGTGCCAGTAGTCCGACAGGGCAAATGCAGACCCAGTACTTC.